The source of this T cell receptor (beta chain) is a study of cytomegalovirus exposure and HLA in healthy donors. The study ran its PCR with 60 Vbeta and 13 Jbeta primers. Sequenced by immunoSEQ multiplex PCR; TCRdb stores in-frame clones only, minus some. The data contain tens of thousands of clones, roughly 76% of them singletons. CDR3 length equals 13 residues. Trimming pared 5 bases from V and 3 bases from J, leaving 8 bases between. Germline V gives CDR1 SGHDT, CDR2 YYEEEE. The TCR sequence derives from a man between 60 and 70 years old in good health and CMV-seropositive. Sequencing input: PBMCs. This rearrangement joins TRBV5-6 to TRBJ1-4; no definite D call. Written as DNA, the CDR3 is TGTGCCAGCAGTACGAGGGCTAATGAAAAACTGTTTTTT. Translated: CASSTRANEKLFF.